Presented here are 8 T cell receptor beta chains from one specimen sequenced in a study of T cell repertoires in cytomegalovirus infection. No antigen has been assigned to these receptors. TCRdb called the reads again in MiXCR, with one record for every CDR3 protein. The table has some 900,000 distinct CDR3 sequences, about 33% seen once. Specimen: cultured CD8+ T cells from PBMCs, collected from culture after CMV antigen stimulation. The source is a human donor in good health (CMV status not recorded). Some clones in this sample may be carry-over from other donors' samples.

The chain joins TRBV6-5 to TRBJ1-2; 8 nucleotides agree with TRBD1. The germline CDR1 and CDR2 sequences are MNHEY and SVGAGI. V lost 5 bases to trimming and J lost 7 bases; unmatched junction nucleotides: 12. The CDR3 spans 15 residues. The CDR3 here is CASSVWTGTVGGYTF. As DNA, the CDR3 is TGTGCCAGCAGTGTATGGACAGGGACGGTTGGTGGCTACACCTTC.

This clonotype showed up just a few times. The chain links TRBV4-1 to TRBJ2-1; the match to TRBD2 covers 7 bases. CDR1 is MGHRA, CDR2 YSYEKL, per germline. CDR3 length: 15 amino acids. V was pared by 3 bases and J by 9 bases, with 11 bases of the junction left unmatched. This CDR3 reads CASSQEERGYGEQFF. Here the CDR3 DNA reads TGCGCCAGCAGCCAGGAGGAGCGGGGTTATGGTGAGCAGTTCTTC.

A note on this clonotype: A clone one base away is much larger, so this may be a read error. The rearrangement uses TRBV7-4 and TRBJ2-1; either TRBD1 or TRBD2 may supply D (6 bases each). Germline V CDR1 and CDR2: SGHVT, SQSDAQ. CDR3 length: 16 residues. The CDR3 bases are TGTGCCAGCAGCTTAGAGGGGGGTCGATCCTACAATGGGCAGTTCTTC. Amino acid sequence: CASSLEGGRSYNGQFF.

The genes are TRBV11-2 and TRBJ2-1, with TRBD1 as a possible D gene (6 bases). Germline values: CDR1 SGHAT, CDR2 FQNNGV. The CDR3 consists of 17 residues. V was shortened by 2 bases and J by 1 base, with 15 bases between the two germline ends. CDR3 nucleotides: TGTGCCAGCAGCTTAAAGCCCGGACAGTATTCCTACAATGAGCAGTTCTTC. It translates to CASSLKPGQYSYNEQFF.

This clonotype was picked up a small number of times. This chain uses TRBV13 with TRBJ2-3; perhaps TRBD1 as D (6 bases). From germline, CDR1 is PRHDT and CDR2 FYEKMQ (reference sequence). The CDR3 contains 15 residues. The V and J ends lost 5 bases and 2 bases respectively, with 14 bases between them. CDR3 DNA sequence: TGTGCCAGCAGCCTGGGGCAGGGGACCACAGATACGCAGTATTTT. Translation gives CASSLGQGTTDTQYF. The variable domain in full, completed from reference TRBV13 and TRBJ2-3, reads AAGVIQSPRHLIKEKRETATLKCYPIPRHDTVYWYQQGPGQDPQFLISFYEKMQSDKGSIPDRFSAQQFSDYHSELNMSSLELGDSALYFCASSLGQGTTDTQYFGPGTRLTVL.

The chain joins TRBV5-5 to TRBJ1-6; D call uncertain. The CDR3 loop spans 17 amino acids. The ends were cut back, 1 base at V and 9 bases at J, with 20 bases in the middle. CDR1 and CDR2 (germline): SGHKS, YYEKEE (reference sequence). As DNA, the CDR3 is TGTGCCAGCAGCTTGAGTCTTGCAGTCAAGGTGGTTTCACCCCTCCACTTT. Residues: CASSLSLAVKVVSPLHF.

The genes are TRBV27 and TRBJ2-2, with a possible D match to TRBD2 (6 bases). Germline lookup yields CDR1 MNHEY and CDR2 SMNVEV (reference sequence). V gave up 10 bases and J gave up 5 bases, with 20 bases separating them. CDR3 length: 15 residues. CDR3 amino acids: CATSPGGAETGELFF. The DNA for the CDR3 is TGTGCCACCTCCCCCGGCGGGGCGGAAACCGGGGAGCTGTTTTTT.

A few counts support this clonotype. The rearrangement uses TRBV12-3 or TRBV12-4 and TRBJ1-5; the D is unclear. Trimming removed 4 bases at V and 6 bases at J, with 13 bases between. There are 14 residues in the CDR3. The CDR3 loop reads CASSSRRGSQPQHF. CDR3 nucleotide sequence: TGTGCCAGCAGTTCGAGACGTGGGTCTCAGCCCCAGCATTTT.